This entry lists 11 T cell receptor beta chains sequenced from one sample in a study of post-analysis software for immune sequencing data. General study points: Five or six TRBV segments, TRBV5-6, TRBV5-1 and TRBV20-1 among them, were found more frequent in patients than controls.

Prepared TCR beta cDNA libraries contained unique molecular identifiers. One entry per CDR3 protein results from TCRdb running MiXCR on the PCR reads. The table shows about 430,000 distinct CDR3 sequences, with 39% occurring only once. These TCRs are of unknown antigen specificity. The specimen was blood. Receptors originate from a girl aged 2-10 years with multiple sclerosis.

This chain joins TRBV27 and TRBJ2-3; no firm D call. V was clipped by 3 bases and J by 2 bases, with 12 bases between them. The CDR3 loop spans 15 amino acids. CDR1 MNHEY and CDR2 SMNVEV come from the germline V gene (reference sequence). This CDR3 is CASSFIAPYTDTQYF. CDR3 sequence (DNA): TGTGCCAGCAGTTTCATCGCGCCCTACACAGATACGCAGTATTTT.

CDR3 amino acids: CSVSGQANYEQYF. The DNA for the CDR3 is TGCAGCGTCTCCGGACAGGCGAACTACGAGCAGTACTTC. The chain is built from TRBV29-1 and TRBJ2-7; 7 bases map to TRBD1. Germline V gene sequence: CDR1 SQVTM, CDR2 ANQGSEA. The CDR3 extends over 13 amino acids. Trimming cost V 6 bases and J 3 bases; bases outside gene matches: 8.

This clonotype was seen a handful of times. V is TRBV6-2 or TRBV6-3 and J is TRBJ2-1, with TRBD2 identical over 10 bases. Germline trimming cut 6 bases from V and 8 bases from J; bases unmatched to any gene: 13. CDR1 is MNHEY and CDR2 is SVGEGT in the germline V gene. The CDR3 sequence is 16 residues long. CDR3 in amino acids: CASRRMTSGFSDEQFF. For the CDR3, the DNA is TGTGCCAGCAGGAGGATGACTAGCGGGTTTTCGGATGAGCAGTTCTTC.

This clonotype was observed a handful of times. V and J are TRBV29-1 and TRBJ2-7; TRBD2 matches 8 bases. The CDR3 extends over 13 amino acids. The germline V gene encodes CDR1 SQVTM and CDR2 ANQGSEA. V shed 4 bases and J 3 bases; nucleotides not matched to a gene: 5. The CDR3, as DNA: TGCAGCGTTGTTCGCAGCGGGGGCTACGAGCAGTACTTC. This codes for CSVVRSGGYEQYF.

This clonotype was seen only a few times. The chain employs TRBV10-3 and TRBJ2-3; 7 bases map to TRBD1. This CDR3 spans 14 amino acids. Germline CDR1 ENHRY, CDR2 SYGVKD. J was trimmed by 4 bases and V by 7 bases; bases with no gene match: 8. This CDR3 is CAIMQRQGSDTQYF. DNA for the CDR3: TGTGCCATCATGCAGCGACAGGGATCAGATACGCAGTATTTT.

At least ten counts were recorded for this clonotype. V and J are TRBV28 and TRBJ1-1; D not resolved. Trimming took off 6 bases at V and 1 base at J, with 12 bases between the two ends. The CDR3 totals 14 residues. Germline V gene data show CDR1 as MDHEN and CDR2 as SYDVKM. The CDR3 sequence is CASSIPDGNTEAFF. In DNA, the CDR3 is TGTGCCAGCAGCATCCCTGACGGGAACACTGAAGCTTTCTTT.

This chain connects TRBV12-3 or TRBV12-4 to TRBJ2-7; D might be TRBD1 or TRBD2, each matching 5 bases. The V and J ends lost 1 base and 0 bases respectively, with 7 bases between them. This CDR3 is built from 14 residues. CDR3 bases: TGTGCCAGCAGTTTAGGGGACGTCTCCTACGAGCAGTACTTC. Amino acid sequence: CASSLGDVSYEQYF.

This clonotype was counted a few times. The chain carries TRBV5-1 and TRBJ2-1; D possibly corresponds to TRBD2 (7 bases). Trimming cost V 0 bases and J 7 bases, with 14 bases left between them. The length of the CDR3 is 15 residues. Germline V gives CDR1 SGHRS, CDR2 YFSETQ. CDR3 sequence (DNA): TGCGCCAGCAGCTTGGAGGCGGGGGCAAAGAATGAGCAGTTCTTC. Translating it yields CASSLEAGAKNEQFF.

Only a few counts were recorded for this clonotype. The chain recombines TRBV7-8 with TRBJ1-2, with a tentative D call TRBD1 (5 bases). The germline V gene has CDR1 SGHVS and CDR2 FQNEAQ. The ends were cut back, 6 bases at V and 7 bases at J, with 15 bases in the middle. This CDR3 spans 13 amino acids. This CDR3 is CASSSGPRVGYTF. The CDR3 bases are TGTGCCAGCAGTTCAGGGCCCCGGGTTGGCTACACCTTC. Full variable domain (rest looked up from reference TRBV7-8 and TRBJ1-2): GAGVSQSPRYKVAKRGQDVALRCDPISGHVSLFWYQQALGQGPEFLTYFQNEAQLDKSGLPSDRFFAERPEGSVSTLKIQRTQQEDSAVYLCASSSGPRVGYTFGSGTRLTVV.

The chain links TRBV20-1 to TRBJ1-2; 7 bases align to TRBD1. The V gene end was trimmed by 2 bases and the J gene end by 2 bases; junction bases not matched to a gene: 8. CDR1 and CDR2 (germline): DFQATT, SNEGSKA (reference sequence). The CDR3 consists of 15 residues. CDR3 sequence (DNA): TGCAGTGCTAGAACAGGACAGGCGAGAAACTATGGCTACACCTTC. This codes for CSARTGQARNYGYTF.

This rearrangement joins TRBV29-1 to TRBJ2-5, with 10 bases aligning to TRBD1. With V trimmed by 4 bases and J by 5 bases, 4 bases remained unmatched. The CDR3 is made up of 13 amino acids. CDR1 and CDR2 (germline): SQVTM, ANQGSEA. This CDR3 reads CSVGDRGGETQYF. Written as DNA, the CDR3 is TGCAGCGTTGGGGACAGGGGTGGGGAGACCCAGTACTTC.